This T cell receptor (beta chain) was identified during a study of graft-versus-host responses after intestinal transplantation. This clone has only one observation. The antigen is undetermined. Libraries were prepared by immunoSEQ multiplex PCR; TCRdb keeps only in-frame clonotypes and omits some of them. There are about 82,000 clones in the sample; roughly 91% occur only once, and approximately 0.096% lies in the top ten. This CDR3 is built from 16 residues. Losses at the gene ends were 3 bases for V and 3 bases for J; bases not matched to a gene: 6. Looked up from germline, CDR1 is SGDLS and CDR2 is YYNGEE.

The origin of this receptor is a human donor who received an intestinal transplant. V and J are TRBV9 and TRBJ2-1; TRBD2 aligns across 10 bases. The source material was unstimulated CD4+ T cells sorted from spleen or lymph node cells, sampled before intestinal transplant. CDR3 bases: TGTGCCAGCAGCGCCTCAGCGGGGGGGCTCTACAATGAGCAGTTCTTC. Its translation: CASSASAGGLYNEQFF.